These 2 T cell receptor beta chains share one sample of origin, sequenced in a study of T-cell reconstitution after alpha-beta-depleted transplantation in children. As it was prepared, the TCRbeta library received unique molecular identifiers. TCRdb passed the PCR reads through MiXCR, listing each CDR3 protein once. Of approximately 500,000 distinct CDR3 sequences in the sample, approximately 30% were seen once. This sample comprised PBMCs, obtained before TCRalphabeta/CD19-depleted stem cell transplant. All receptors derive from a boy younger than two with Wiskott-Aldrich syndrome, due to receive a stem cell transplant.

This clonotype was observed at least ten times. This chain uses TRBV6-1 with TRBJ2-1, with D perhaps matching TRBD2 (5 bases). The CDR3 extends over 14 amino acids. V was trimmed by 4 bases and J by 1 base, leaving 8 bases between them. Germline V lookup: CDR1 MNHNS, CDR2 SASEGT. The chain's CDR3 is CASSVRGSYNEQFF. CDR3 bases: TGTGCCAGCAGTGTGAGAGGGTCCTACAATGAGCAGTTCTTC.

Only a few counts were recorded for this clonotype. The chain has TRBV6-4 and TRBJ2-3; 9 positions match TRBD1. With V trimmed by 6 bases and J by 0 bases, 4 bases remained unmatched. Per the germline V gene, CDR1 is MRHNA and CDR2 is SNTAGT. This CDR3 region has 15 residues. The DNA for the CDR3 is TGTGCCAGCAGAGACAGGGGGTCTAGCACAGATACGCAGTATTTT. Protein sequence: CASRDRGSSTDTQYF.